Given below is one TCR beta chain in context. One end of the junction does not line up with germline, which may come from a read error. The sample comes from a study of tumor and adjacent non-tumor tissue in lung cancer. The template was RNA from unsorted bulk tissue. Distant lung tissue was collected more than 3 cm away from the tumor edge. A modified ARM-PCR protocol with three rounds of nested PCR amplified TCRbeta. TCRdb independently ran MiXCR on the multiplex PCR reads; one entry per CDR3 protein. The data contain about 86,000 distinct CDR3 sequences, 65% to 80% of them seen just once; the ten biggest clones take up 20% to 25%. The germline V gene encodes CDR1 SGHVS and CDR2 FNYEAQ. This CDR3 is 14 amino acids long.

The sample consisted of distant non-tumor lung tissue. This chain joins TRBV7-6 and TRBJ1-6; D remains ambiguous. The origin of this receptor is a woman between 50 and 59 years old with non-small cell lung cancer. CDR3 in amino acids: CASSLTSYNSPLYF. Written as DNA, the CDR3 is TGTGCCAGCAGCTTAACGAGCTATAATTCACCCCTCTACTTT.